This T cell receptor beta chain was observed in a study of T cell changes during pregnancy in multiple sclerosis. Data came from immunoSEQ multiplex PCR; TCRdb stores just in-frame clones and leaves some out. The table records about 69,000 clones, approximately 90% of them present only once. V lost 1 base and J lost 8, with 20 bases in between. Per the germline V gene, CDR1 is SGHTA and CDR2 is FQGNSA. The CDR3 contains 16 residues. The origin of this receptor is a female donor with multiple sclerosis, enrolled in a pregnancy study. Sequenced here: peripheral blood, sampled in the third trimester of pregnancy. The gene calls are TRBV7-2 and TRBJ1-2; D is undetermined. CDR3 DNA: TGTGCCAGCAGCTTAGAGGCCACGAGGGTCCTGGGAGGCTACACCTTC. This sequence encodes CASSLEATRVLGGYTF. Variable domain in full (rest from reference TRBV7-2 and TRBJ1-2): GAGVSQSPSNKVTEKGKDVELRCDPISGHTALYWYRQSLGQGLEFLIYFQGNSAPDKSGLPSDRFSAERTGGSVSTLTIQRTQQEDSAVYLCASSLEATRVLGGYTFGSGTRLTVV.